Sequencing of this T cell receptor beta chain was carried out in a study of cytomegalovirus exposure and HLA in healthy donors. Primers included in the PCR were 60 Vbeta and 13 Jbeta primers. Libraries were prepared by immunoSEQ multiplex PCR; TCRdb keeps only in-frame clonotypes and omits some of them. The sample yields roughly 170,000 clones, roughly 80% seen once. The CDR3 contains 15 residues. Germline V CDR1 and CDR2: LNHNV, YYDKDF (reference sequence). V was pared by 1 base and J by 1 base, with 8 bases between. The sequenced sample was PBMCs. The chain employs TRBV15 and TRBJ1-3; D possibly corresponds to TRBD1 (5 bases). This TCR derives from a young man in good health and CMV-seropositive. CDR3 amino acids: CATSRGRQSGNTIYF. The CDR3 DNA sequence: TGTGCCACCAGCAGAGGTAGACAGTCTGGAAACACCATATATTTT.